This T cell receptor beta chain stems from a study of OX40 agonist ivuxolimab in advanced cancers. The overall study: Earlier anti-PD-1, anti-PD-L1 or anti-CTLA-4 therapy was permitted; over 35% had received some.

CDR3 size: 14 residues. Per germline, CDR1 SEHNR and CDR2 FQNEAQ (reference sequence). Losses at the gene ends were 2 bases for V and 5 bases for J; bases not matched to a gene: 5. With baseline, cycle 4 day 1, and cycle 7 day 1 as timepoints, blood was sampled. Clones were read by immunoSEQ multiplex PCR, and TCRdb kept only the in-frame ones, dropping some. The sample consists of 52,000 or so clones, 75% to 90% of them appearing once. Findings and limits, study-wide: CD4+ and CD8+ blood T cells expanded clonally by week 6 at 0.1 to 3.0 mg/kg.

As concerns this clone: No antigen is known for it.

V gene TRBV7-9 combines with J gene TRBJ2-5, with 7 bases lining up with TRBD1. Sequenced here: CD4+ or CD8+ T cells sorted from blood, sampled in a trial of the OX40 agonist ivuxolimab. The TCR was taken from an adult with an advanced solid tumor such as melanoma, head and neck, liver or kidney cancer. The CDR3 DNA reads TGTGCCAGCAGCTTAAGGGGGCTTGGGGAGACCCAGTACTTC. It translates to CASSLRGLGETQYF. The variable domain in full, with the rest retrieved from reference TRBV7-9 and TRBJ2-5, is DTGVSQNPRHKITKRGQNVTFRCDPISEHNRLYWYRQTLGQGPEFLTYFQNEAQLEKSRLLSDRFSAERPKGSFSTLEIQRTEQGDSAMYLCASSLRGLGETQYFGPGTRLLVL.